These T cell receptor beta chains were read from a single sample in a study of cytomegalovirus exposure and HLA in healthy donors. Method: immunoSEQ multiplex PCR; TCRdb's copy keeps in-frame clones and lacks some. The data hold fewer than 150,000 clones, with about three quarters observed a single time. Sequenced material: PBMCs. These receptors all stem from a man aged 40-50 years in good health and CMV-seropositive. CDR3s leave out the opening cysteine and the closing phenylalanine or tryptophan. A D gene is named only where the DNA matches it firmly.

V gene: TRBV4-1; D gene: .; CDR3 protein: ASSQAGTYGNTIY
V gene: TRBV6-6; D gene: TRBD1; CDR3 protein: ASSSGQGREKLF
V gene: TRBV6-6; D gene: .; CDR3 protein: ASRTGSGNTEAF
V gene: TRBV7-9; D gene: .; CDR3 protein: ASSPIGPLAGYT
V gene: TRBV30; D gene: .; CDR3 protein: AWSTKSTGSYEQY
V gene: TRBV10-3; D gene: TRBD2; CDR3 protein: AISFGGAVDTQY
V gene: TRBV6-1; D gene: .; CDR3 protein: ASSPQGGWQY
V gene: TRBV4-3; D gene: TRBD2; CDR3 protein: ASSQDRSGRAGEQY
V gene: TRBV15; D gene: TRBD1; CDR3 protein: ATSRVGQNNEKLF
V gene: TRBV2; D gene: TRBD1; CDR3 protein: ASSRTGAGANVLT
V gene: TRBV7-8; D gene: .; CDR3 protein: ASSFFTQGAF
V gene: TRBV5-5; D gene: .; CDR3 protein: ASSFGGAQETQY
V gene: TRBV6-4; D gene: .; CDR3 protein: ASSEFDSQTGELF
V gene: TRBV6-5; D gene: .; CDR3 protein: ASSFRAGGYT
V gene: TRBV11-2; D gene: .; CDR3 protein: ASSLGPGARSYNEQF
V gene: TRBV28; D gene: .; CDR3 protein: ASSLSGGRNNEQF
V gene: TRBV27; D gene: .; CDR3 protein: ASRLIAGAYEQY
V gene: TRBV6-5; D gene: .; CDR3 protein: ASSYGGSDEKLF
V gene: TRBV4-1; D gene: TRBD2; CDR3 protein: ASSQNPTTSGGTDTQY
V gene: TRBV9; D gene: TRBD2; CDR3 protein: ASSVASGRHTDTQY
V gene: TRBV29-1; D gene: .; CDR3 protein: SGLSPNSAYGYT
V gene: TRBV5-4; D gene: TRBD1; CDR3 protein: ASSLGQGFYTDTQY
V gene: TRBV12-5; D gene: TRBD2; CDR3 protein: ASCGGPYNEQF
V gene: TRBV6-1; D gene: TRBD2; CDR3 protein: ASSEVYRLAGSETQY
V gene: TRBV6-5; D gene: .; CDR3 protein: ASSLLGGANTEAF
V gene: TRBV30; D gene: .; CDR3 protein: AWSVVGPYGYT
V gene: TRBV14; D gene: .; CDR3 protein: ASSHGLYNEQF
V gene: TRBV7-6; D gene: .; CDR3 protein: ASSLFEGGPYEQY
V gene: TRBV28; D gene: TRBD1; CDR3 protein: ASSLGTGGRVGYT
V gene: TRBV5-6; D gene: .; CDR3 protein: ASSLEIQKNIQY
V gene: TRBV29-1; D gene: TRBD1; CDR3 protein: SVTTGGGQPQH
V gene: TRBV6-6; D gene: .; CDR3 protein: ASSPTAPDYGYT
V gene: TRBV5-3; D gene: TRBD2; CDR3 protein: ARRLLGLAGLNSYNEQF
V gene: TRBV5-1; D gene: .; CDR3 protein: ASSLLVGLELF
V gene: TRBV6-5; D gene: .; CDR3 protein: ASRIAHRSEKLF
V gene: TRBV30; D gene: TRBD1; CDR3 protein: AWSATTWQGDNYEQY
V gene: TRBV5-1; D gene: .; CDR3 protein: ASSLMAANTGELF
V gene: TRBV4-3; D gene: TRBD2; CDR3 protein: ASSQEGLSTDTQY
V gene: TRBV5-4; D gene: TRBD1; CDR3 protein: ASSYRSSPDRRNYGYT
V gene: TRBV5-1; D gene: .; CDR3 protein: ASSLSRGNTDTQY
V gene: TRBV2; D gene: TRBD1; CDR3 protein: ASALDRKTTNEKLF
V gene: TRBV15; D gene: .; CDR3 protein: ATSRQKNTEAF
V gene: TRBV18; D gene: .; CDR3 protein: ASSPPGGRDYGYT
V gene: TRBV27; D gene: .; CDR3 protein: ASRLQGFDEAF
V gene: TRBV13; D gene: .; CDR3 protein: ASSSHRQGRREQY
V gene: TRBV15; D gene: TRBD1; CDR3 protein: ATSRDRGLNQPQH
V gene: TRBV7-8; D gene: .; CDR3 protein: ASSFGGVDGYT
V gene: TRBV18; D gene: TRBD1; CDR3 protein: ASSQQGTGANVLT
V gene: TRBV7-2; D gene: TRBD2; CDR3 protein: ASSPRGGTSEQY
V gene: TRBV18; D gene: TRBD1; CDR3 protein: ASSPSRQGARDGYT
V gene: TRBV25-1; D gene: .; CDR3 protein: ATGQGNTIY
V gene: TRBV27; D gene: TRBD1; CDR3 protein: ASNPHRGVQETQY
V gene: TRBV10-3; D gene: .; CDR3 protein: AIGVIQRAMTEAF
V gene: TRBV19; D gene: .; CDR3 protein: ASSFGDYSNQPQH
V gene: TRBV6-5; D gene: TRBD2; CDR3 protein: ASSYSAGGPETQY
V gene: TRBV6-1; D gene: .; CDR3 protein: ASSLTDPYEQY
V gene: TRBV7-9; D gene: TRBD1; CDR3 protein: ASSFGTALGGYT